Presented here are 3 T cell receptor beta chains from one specimen sequenced in a study of OX40 agonist ivuxolimab in advanced cancers. Data came from immunoSEQ multiplex PCR; TCRdb stores just in-frame clones and leaves some out. The sample holds roughly 25,000 clones; 75% to 80% are singletons and the top ten take 15% to 20%. The source material was CD4+ or CD8+ T cells sorted from blood, sampled in a trial of the OX40 agonist ivuxolimab. These receptors were collected from an adult with an advanced solid tumor such as melanoma, head and neck, liver or kidney cancer.

V gene TRBV7-2 combines with J gene TRBJ2-7; D call uncertain. This CDR3 has 17 residues. The V end lost 3 bases, the J end lost 0 bases, and 18 bases lay between the germline ends. Germline V gene sequence: CDR1 SGHTA, CDR2 FQGNSA. The CDR3 DNA reads as TGTGCCAGCAGCTTCCTCCCTACGGTCTTCAGCTCCTACGAGCAGTACTTC. As protein: CASSFLPTVFSSYEQYF.

The CDR3 DNA follows: TGTGCCAGTAGTTTGGCAGGGAACACCGGGGAGCTGTTTTTT. It specifies CASSLAGNTGELFF. V is TRBV19 and J is TRBJ2-2; D unresolved. The CDR3 length is 14 residues. V lost 5 bases and J lost 1, with 8 bases in between. Germline V lookup: CDR1 LNHDA, CDR2 SQIVND (reference sequence). The whole variable domain, remainder taken from reference TRBV19 and TRBJ2-2, is DGGITQSPKYLFRKEGQNVTLSCEQNLNHDAMYWYRQDPGQGLRLIYYSQIVNDFQKGDIAEGYSVSREKKESFPLTVTSAQKNPTAFYLCASSLAGNTGELFFGEGSRLTVL.

This clone was picked up one time. V and J are TRBV4-3 and TRBJ2-7; D remains unclear. The CDR3 extends over 14 amino acids. Germline CDR1 LGHNA, CDR2 YSLEER. V lost 0 bases to trimming and J lost 4 bases, with 10 bases between them. The CDR3 region is CASSQDRTEYEQYF. The CDR3 coding sequence is TGCGCCAGCAGCCAAGATCGGACCGAATACGAGCAGTACTTC.